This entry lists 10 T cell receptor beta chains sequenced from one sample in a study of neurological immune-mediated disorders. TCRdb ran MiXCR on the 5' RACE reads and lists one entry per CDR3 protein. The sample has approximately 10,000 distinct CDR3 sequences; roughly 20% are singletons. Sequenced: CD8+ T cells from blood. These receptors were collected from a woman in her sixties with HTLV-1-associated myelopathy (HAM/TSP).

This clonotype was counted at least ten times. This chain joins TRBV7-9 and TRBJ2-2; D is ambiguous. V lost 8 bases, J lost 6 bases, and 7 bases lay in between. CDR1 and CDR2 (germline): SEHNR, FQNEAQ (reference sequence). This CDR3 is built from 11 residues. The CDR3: CASPFAGELFF. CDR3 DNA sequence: TGTGCCAGCCCGTTCGCCGGGGAGCTGTTTTTT. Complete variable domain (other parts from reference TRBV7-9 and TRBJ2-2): DTGVSQNPRHKITKRGQNVTFRCDPISEHNRLYWYRQTLGQGPEFLTYFQNEAQLEKSRLLSDRFSAERPKGSFSTLEIQRTEQGDSAMYLCASPFAGELFFGEGSRLTVL.

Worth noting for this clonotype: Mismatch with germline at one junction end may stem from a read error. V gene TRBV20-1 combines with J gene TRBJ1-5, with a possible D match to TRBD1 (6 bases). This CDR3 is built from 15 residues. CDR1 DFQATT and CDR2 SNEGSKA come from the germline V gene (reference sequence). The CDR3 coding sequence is TGCAGTGCTGGCCTCGGGGGGGCGGCCAATGAGCCCCAGCATTTT. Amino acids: CSAGLGGAANEPQHF.

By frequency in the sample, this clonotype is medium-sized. The CDR3 spells CSARDARDYEQYF. The CDR3 region has the DNA TGCAGTGCTAGAGATGCGCGGGACTACGAGCAGTACTTC. V usage is TRBV20-1 and J usage is TRBJ2-7; maybe TRBD2 (6 bases). CDR3 length: 13 amino acids. V lost 0 bases and J lost 3, with 9 bases in between. The germline V gene has CDR1 DFQATT and CDR2 SNEGSKA (reference sequence).

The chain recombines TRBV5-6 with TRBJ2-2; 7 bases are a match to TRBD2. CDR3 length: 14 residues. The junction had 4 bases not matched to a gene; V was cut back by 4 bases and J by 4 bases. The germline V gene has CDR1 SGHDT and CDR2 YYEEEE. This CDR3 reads CASSRGVRTGELFF. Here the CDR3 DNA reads TGTGCCAGCAGCCGGGGGGTCCGCACCGGGGAGCTGTTTTTT.

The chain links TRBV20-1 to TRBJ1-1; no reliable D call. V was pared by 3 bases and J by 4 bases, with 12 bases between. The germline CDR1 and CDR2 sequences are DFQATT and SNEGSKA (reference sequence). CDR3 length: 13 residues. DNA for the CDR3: TGCAGTGCTAGCATTGGGGTAGGCACTGAAGCTTTCTTT. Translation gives CSASIGVGTEAFF.

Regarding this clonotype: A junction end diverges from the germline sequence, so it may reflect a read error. Here the CDR3 reads CASSSVTSSGGAANQQFF. CDR3 bases: TGTGCCAGCAGCTCCGTTACGTCTAGCGGGGGGGCTGCCAATCAGCAGTTCTTC. The rearrangement uses TRBV9 and TRBJ2-1; 12 bases map to TRBD2. The length of the CDR3 is 18 residues. Germline V gene data show CDR1 as SGDLS and CDR2 as YYNGEE.

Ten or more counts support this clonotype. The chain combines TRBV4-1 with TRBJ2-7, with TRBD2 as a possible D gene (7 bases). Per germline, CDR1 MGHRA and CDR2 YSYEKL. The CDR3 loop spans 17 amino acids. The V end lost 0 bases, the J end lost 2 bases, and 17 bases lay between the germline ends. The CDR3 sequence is CASSQDQGGGSTYEQYF. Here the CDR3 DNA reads TGCGCCAGCAGCCAAGATCAAGGGGGGGGGTCCACCTACGAGCAGTACTTC.

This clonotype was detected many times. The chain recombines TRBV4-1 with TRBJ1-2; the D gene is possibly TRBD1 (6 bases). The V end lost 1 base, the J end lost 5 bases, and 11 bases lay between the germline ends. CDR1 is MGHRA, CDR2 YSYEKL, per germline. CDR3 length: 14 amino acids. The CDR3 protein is CASSQARGGYGYTF. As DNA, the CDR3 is TGCGCCAGCAGCCAAGCGAGGGGGGGGTATGGCTACACCTTC.

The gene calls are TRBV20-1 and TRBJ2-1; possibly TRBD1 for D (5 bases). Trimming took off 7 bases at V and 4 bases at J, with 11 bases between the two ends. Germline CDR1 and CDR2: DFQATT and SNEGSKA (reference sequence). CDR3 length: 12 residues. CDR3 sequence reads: CSGSQGYNEQFF. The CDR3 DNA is TGCAGTGGATCGCAGGGTTACAATGAGCAGTTCTTC.

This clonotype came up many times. The CDR3 DNA reads as TGTGCCAGCAGTACCAGGGGGTCAGATACGCAGTATTTT. Residues: CASSTRGSDTQYF. The V and J genes are TRBV27 and TRBJ2-3; TRBD1 matches at 7 bases. The CDR3 consists of 13 residues. CDR1 and CDR2 from the germline V gene are MNHEY and SMNVEV (reference sequence). The V gene end was trimmed by 5 bases and the J gene end by 4 bases; junction bases not matched to a gene: 3.